A selection of T cell receptor beta chains follows, all from one sample in a study of long-term antiretroviral therapy in people with HIV. TCRdb keeps only in-frame clones here, not all; method: immunoSEQ multiplex PCR. The data contain around 23,000 clones, 81% of them singletons. The sample in question was unsorted PBMCs, obtained at the start of antiretroviral therapy, before treatment. The source of these receptors is a woman aged 18-29 years with HIV. Both conserved end residues are part of each CDR3. Fields, in order: V gene, CDR3 protein.

>TRBV29-1
CSVRGEGAHQPQHF
>TRBV11-2
CASRGGRGGMTEAFF
>TRBV5-4
CASSLGGELETQYF
>TRBV6-6
CASTKEASGSWYEQYF
>TRBV7-2
CASSLGSRSGQETQYF
>TRBV19
CASSIQSGGEQYF
>TRBV6-1
CASSEGPGTSYEQYF
>TRBV19
CASTWTAGGELFF
>TRBV6-5
CASSYRDRGPNGYTF
>TRBV25-1
CASRSNYGYTF
>TRBV19
CASSSGLAGLDTQYF
>TRBV7-9
CASSLVGPEAFF
>TRBV30
CAWSEDGQGALAYEKLFF
>TRBV28
CASSLGRIKTGEIMGVAKNIQYF
>TRBV28
CASSLRGQGIMYNQPQHF
>TRBV5-1
CASSRGKSGNTIYF
>TRBV27
CASARQGNNQPQHF
>TRBV28
CASSLGRGETQYF
>TRBV28
CASSLGSGTEAFF
>TRBV6-1
CASSLAGTGADEQFF
>TRBV15
CATSQGRPNQPQHF
>TRBV2
CAREAGQQTEAFF
>TRBV28
CASSFQGEIAEAFF
>TRBV14
CASSRGRQETQYF
>TRBV5-1
CASSSQGGTEAFF
>TRBV4-2
CASSLTDTEAFF
>TRBV4-3
CASSQDGQGKRTEAFF
>TRBV19
CASSITDRSCTF
>TRBV15
CATSRELSYNEQFF
>TRBV28
CASSPDRPAGYGYTF
>TRBV21-1
CASTVVAGHRKNGVKLFF
>TRBV11-2
CASSSRQGTSLEQYF
>TRBV9
CASSEETYNSPLHF
>TRBV10-3
CASTQEANQPQHF
>TRBV14
CASSQIYEQYF
>TRBV7-9
CASSLGNKGKTF
>TRBV5-4
CASSWLDRGNYGYTF
>TRBV30
CAFSTELANYGYTF
>TRBV2
CASSGANTEAFF
>TRBV13
CASSGTSSYNSPLHF
>TRBV6-6
CASSSIGQGLPLHF
>TRBV21-1
CASSIGRGASPLHF
>TRBV28
CASSSKTQYF
>TRBV6-5
CASSPKLGGNTIYF
>TRBV5-6
CASSPGRSSYEQYF
>TRBV7-2
CASSPRSWQPQHF
>TRBV14
CASSPISGLAGGETQYF
>TRBV5-1
CASSFDSREGEQYF
>TRBV6-1
CASSDRDTTASNTEAFF
>TRBV2
CGGGRITYGYTF
>TRBV5-4
CASSLGSDYGYTF
>TRBV18
CASSPRTEHYGYTF
>TRBV9
CASSLRDSSSYEQYF